The 26 T cell receptor beta chains given below trace back to one sample, sequenced in a study of CD8+ T cells in alopecia areata. Extracted RNA was reverse transcribed into cDNA, the sequencing template. Assay used: immunoSEQ multiplex PCR; TCRdb lists only in-frame clones, some missing. The data contain about 180,000 clones, 58% of them seen just once; the ten biggest clones take up 16%. Described treatment: oral pan-JAK inhibitor, 5-10 mg twice daily. The sequenced sample was CD4+ T cells sorted from blood, obtained at week 56, from a patient treated with tofacitinib. Source of these receptors: a human donor with alopecia areata.

This chain uses TRBV4-1 with TRBJ2-2; 8 nucleotides agree with TRBD1. V was pared by 0 bases and J by 7 bases, with 10 bases of the junction left unmatched. CDR1 is MGHRA, CDR2 YSYEKL, per germline. The CDR3 extends over 17 amino acids. The CDR3 bases are TGCGCCAGCAGCCAAGATCCAGGGGGCTCTTATATCGGGGAGCTGTTTTTT. Translated: CASSQDPGGSYIGELFF.

The rearrangement uses TRBV6-1 and TRBJ1-2, with D maybe TRBD1 (5 bases). Germline V gene data show CDR1 as MNHNS and CDR2 as SASEGT. The CDR3 loop spans 15 amino acids. Trimming stripped 0 bases from V and 4 bases from J, with 12 bases between. CDR3 amino acids: CASSEAWDGAYGYTF. CDR3 in DNA: TGTGCCAGCAGTGAAGCGTGGGACGGTGCCTATGGCTACACCTTC.

The chain uses TRBV29-1 and TRBJ1-2, with D possibly matching TRBD1 (6 bases). The CDR3 runs to 15 residues. V shed 2 bases and J shed 3 bases, with 16 bases lying between them. Germline V lookup: CDR1 SQVTM, CDR2 ANQGSEA. The CDR3 loop is CSVEMRGGVDYGYTF. DNA of the CDR3: TGCAGCGTTGAAATGAGGGGGGGAGTGGACTATGGCTACACCTTC.

V and J are TRBV2 and TRBJ2-2, with a tentative D call TRBD2 (6 bases). Germline values: CDR1 SNHLY, CDR2 FYNNEI. The CDR3 extends over 14 amino acids. V lost 6 bases and J lost 6, with 14 bases in between. CDR3 in amino acids: CASRVAAGSGELFF. The CDR3 nucleotides are TGTGCCAGCAGGGTAGCGGCGGGCTCCGGGGAGCTGTTTTTT.

As regards this clone: Different DNA sequences within this sample yield the same CDR3. V is TRBV5-1 and J is TRBJ1-5; TRBD1 matches at 7 bases. In germline, CDR1 is SGHRS, CDR2 YFSETQ. V was clipped by 1 base and J by 0 bases; unmatched bases: 1. CDR3 length: 15 residues. CDR3 protein: CASSLTGDSNQPQHF. The CDR3 region has the DNA TGCGCCAGCAGCTTGACAGGGGATAGCAATCAGCCCCAGCATTTT.

Worth noting for this clone: Different DNA sequences within this sample yield the same CDR3. The rearrangement uses TRBV29-1 and TRBJ1-3; 9 bases fit TRBD1. The V gene's germline CDR1 is SQVTM and CDR2 ANQGSEA. J gave up 2 bases and V 4 bases, and 3 bases lay outside the gene matches. The length of the CDR3 is 14 residues. The CDR3 region has the DNA TGCAGCGTTGGGGACAGGGCGACTGGAAACACCATATATTTT. Protein product: CSVGDRATGNTIYF.

The chain recombines TRBV5-1 with TRBJ2-3; D may correspond to TRBD1 or TRBD2 (6 bases each). CDR3 length: 14 residues. The germline gives CDR1 SGHRS, CDR2 YFSETQ. Trimming took 7 bases from V and 0 from J, leaving 12 bases between them. CDR3 nucleotides: TGCGCCAGCGGGGGGCTTTATAGCACAGATACGCAGTATTTT. It translates to CASGGLYSTDTQYF.

The gene calls are TRBV14 and TRBJ1-4; D is possibly TRBD1 (5 bases). This CDR3 is 16 amino acids long. The V gene's germline CDR1 is SGHDN and CDR2 FVKESK. V lost 0 bases and J lost 5, with 13 bases in between. CDR3 loop: CASSQEGRARNEKLFF. In DNA form, the CDR3 reads TGTGCCAGCAGCCAAGAGGGCAGGGCCAGAAATGAAAAACTGTTTTTT.

This sequence joins TRBV7-3 and TRBJ2-2; 8 bases match TRBD2. After removal of 4 bases from V and 4 bases from J, the junction contained 8 bases not matched to a gene. The CDR3 totals 16 residues. The germline CDR1 and CDR2 sequences are SGHTA and FQGTGA. Here the CDR3 DNA reads TGTGCCAGCAGCTCCACCGGGACTAGAAGCACCGGGGAGCTGTTTTTT. As protein: CASSSTGTRSTGELFF.

V and J are TRBV2 and TRBJ1-6; TRBD1 matches 7 bases. The V segment lost 6 bases and the J segment 9 bases; nucleotides outside the gene matches: 11. CDR1 and CDR2 (germline): SNHLY, FYNNEI. The CDR3 has 15 amino acids. The CDR3 nucleotides are TGTGCCAGCAGGGAACAGACAGGGACGGTTTCACCCCTCCACTTT. Translated: CASREQTGTVSPLHF.

The V and J genes are TRBV7-2 and TRBJ2-7; D is possibly TRBD1 or TRBD2 (5 bases each). CDR3 length: 16 residues. Germline values: CDR1 SGHTA, CDR2 FQGNSA. Between the trimmed V and J ends, which lost 3 bases and 1 base, there was a span of 16 bases. CDR3 in amino acids: CASSLTVSRTSYEQYF. As DNA, the CDR3 is TGTGCCAGCAGCTTGACAGTCTCCAGGACTTCCTACGAGCAGTACTTC.

Ten or more counts support this clone. The rearrangement joins TRBV15 to TRBJ1-1; no reliable D call. This CDR3 region has 13 residues. Trimming pared 1 base from V and 1 base from J, leaving 4 bases between. From germline, CDR1 is LNHNV and CDR2 YYDKDF (reference sequence). The CDR3 is CATSRAPNTEAFF. Written as DNA, the CDR3 is TGTGCCACCAGCAGAGCGCCGAACACTGAAGCTTTCTTT.

The chain links TRBV6-1 to TRBJ2-1; D possibly corresponds to TRBD1 (8 bases). This CDR3 spans 13 amino acids. Trimming took off 6 bases at V and 15 bases at J, with 21 bases between the two ends. Per germline, CDR1 MNHNS and CDR2 SASEGT. The CDR3 region is CASRARGDRSRFF. Here the CDR3 DNA reads TGTGCCAGCAGAGCCCGGGGGGACAGGTCGAGGTTCTTC.

The CDR3 loop reads CASSVAFNYGYTF. CDR3 in DNA: TGTGCCAGCAGTGTCGCATTTAACTATGGCTACACCTTC. V gene TRBV28 combines with J gene TRBJ1-2; D gene unclear. Trimming stripped 5 bases from V and 1 base from J, with 8 bases between. Germline loops: CDR1 MDHEN, CDR2 SYDVKM. CDR3 length: 13 residues.

The chain uses TRBV5-5 and TRBJ2-2; unclear D gene. Germline CDR1 is SGHKS and CDR2 is YYEKEE (reference sequence). Trimming removed 6 bases from V and 0 bases from J, with 9 bases in between. The CDR3 runs 14 residues. In nucleotides, the CDR3 is TGTGCCAGCAAGGAACTCCCGAACACCGGGGAGCTGTTTTTT. Its protein product is CASKELPNTGELFF.

The count of this clone is one. This sequence joins TRBV30 and TRBJ1-5; weak D call: TRBD1 (6 bases). CDR1 and CDR2 from the germline V gene are GTSNPN and SVGIG (reference sequence). The CDR3 spans 14 residues. Trimming shortened V by 4 bases and J by 4 bases, and 14 bases separated the two germline ends. CDR3: CAWTEQGPNQPQHF. In DNA, the CDR3 is TGTGCCTGGACTGAACAGGGTCCGAATCAGCCCCAGCATTTT.

This rearrangement joins TRBV4-2 to TRBJ2-3; 7 bases line up with TRBD1. The CDR3 is 16 residues long. Germline V lookup: CDR1 LGHNA, CDR2 YNFKEQ. Trimming cost V 4 bases and J 0 bases; bases outside gene matches: 7. CDR3 bases: TGTGCCAGCAGCCCCTCCGGGACAGCTAGCACAGATACGCAGTATTTT. Protein sequence: CASSPSGTASTDTQYF.

This chain joins TRBV7-2 and TRBJ2-7; D remains unclear. This CDR3 region has 13 residues. Germline values: CDR1 SGHTA, CDR2 FQGNSA. V lost 3 bases, J lost 0 bases, and 6 bases lay in between. The CDR3 protein is CASSFSYSYEQYF. CDR3 nucleotide sequence: TGTGCCAGCAGCTTTTCCTACTCCTACGAGCAGTACTTC.

J is TRBJ2-5 and V is TRBV7-9, with 7 bases that match TRBD2. This CDR3 is built from 13 residues. The V gene end was trimmed by 3 bases and the J gene end by 5 bases; junction bases not matched to a gene: 3. From germline, CDR1 is SEHNR and CDR2 FQNEAQ (reference sequence). The CDR3 loop is CASSFTSEETQYF. The DNA for the CDR3 is TGTGCCAGCAGCTTTACTAGCGAGGAGACCCAGTACTTC. Looking up the rest from reference TRBV7-9 and TRBJ2-5 gives the full variable domain: DTGVSQNPRHKITKRGQNVTFRCDPISEHNRLYWYRQTLGQGPEFLTYFQNEAQLEKSRLLSDRFSAERPKGSFSTLEIQRTEQGDSAMYLCASSFTSEETQYFGPGTRLLVL.

The chain joins TRBV28 to TRBJ2-1; D may be TRBD2 (6 bases). V gave up 3 bases and J gave up 4 bases, with 16 bases separating them. Germline V gives CDR1 MDHEN, CDR2 SYDVKM. The CDR3 length is 16 residues. The CDR3 here is CASSFPWGSGYNEQFF. The CDR3 bases are TGTGCCAGCAGTTTCCCCTGGGGTAGCGGATACAATGAGCAGTTCTTC.

The rearrangement joins TRBV29-1 to TRBJ1-1; D uncertain. The length of the CDR3 is 13 residues. V dropped 5 bases and J dropped 2 bases, with 12 bases sitting between them. The germline V gene encodes CDR1 SQVTM and CDR2 ANQGSEA. The DNA for the CDR3 is TGCAGCGTTAGGAGGGAGCCTAACACTGAAGCTTTCTTT. Its translation is CSVRREPNTEAFF.

This chain links TRBV18 with TRBJ1-6; a weak D match, TRBD1 (5 bases). V gave up 1 base and J gave up 8 bases, with 12 bases separating them. Germline loops: CDR1 KGHSH, CDR2 LQKENI. This CDR3 has 15 residues. In DNA, the CDR3 is TGTGCCAGCTCACCACTGGGGACTACGGATTCACCCCTCCACTTT. This sequence encodes CASSPLGTTDSPLHF. Based on the CDR3 plus reference TRBV18 and TRBJ1-6, the full variable domain is NAGVMQNPRHLVRRRGQEARLRCSPMKGHSHVYWYRQLPEEGLKFMVYLQKENIIDESGMPKERFSAEFPKEGPSILRIQQVVRGDSAAYFCASSPLGTTDSPLHFGNGTRLTVT.

A single count supports this clone. The chain employs TRBV7-2 and TRBJ2-3; D unclear. Trimming shortened V by 2 bases and J by 5 bases, and 5 bases separated the two germline ends. Germline V lookup: CDR1 SGHTA, CDR2 FQGNSA. The length of the CDR3 is 12 residues. CDR3 region: CASSLRVDTQYF. Here the CDR3 DNA reads TGTGCCAGCAGCTTACGGGTAGATACGCAGTATTTT.

This chain joins TRBV30 and TRBJ2-7, with a weak D call TRBD1 (6 bases). V shed 5 bases and J shed 4 bases, with 15 bases lying between them. Germline lookup yields CDR1 GTSNPN and CDR2 SVGIG (reference sequence). CDR3 length: 13 amino acids. DNA of the CDR3: TGTGCCTGGGGACAGCAGAATGGATACGAGCAGTACTTC. Its translation: CAWGQQNGYEQYF.

The chain joins TRBV6-5 to TRBJ1-6; D gene unclear. Germline V lookup: CDR1 MNHEY, CDR2 SVGAGI. This CDR3 region has 14 residues. Trimming shortened V by 6 bases and J by 0 bases, and 6 bases separated the two germline ends. The CDR3: CASRRTSYNSPLHF. CDR3 sequence (DNA): TGTGCCAGCAGACGGACCTCCTATAATTCACCCCTCCACTTT.

The chain employs TRBV29-1 and TRBJ2-5; no definite D call. V lost 5 bases, J lost 4 bases, and 17 bases lay in between. Per the germline V gene, CDR1 is SQVTM and CDR2 is ANQGSEA. This CDR3 comprises 14 residues. This CDR3 is CSVWGTGTSETQYF. As DNA, the CDR3 is TGCAGCGTTTGGGGTACGGGTACGTCAGAGACCCAGTACTTC.